This TCR beta chain was sequenced in a study of regulatory T cells in long-lasting Graves disease. The time point is: newly diagnosed GD, antithyroid drugs for less than 3 months. With RNA extracted from PBMCs as input, the TCR library was made. This CDR3 is built from 18 residues. From germline, CDR1 is MGHRA and CDR2 YSYEKL. A word on this clonotype: Its antigen is undetermined. At one end the junction does not follow the germline gene, possibly because of a read error.

Whole-study results and caveats: Persistent-disease Graves' patients showed less TCR diversity than new cases.

The TCR beta library used iRepertoire HTBI primers with Arm-PCR amplification of CDR3. Source study methods: Analysis of the samples identified about 62 TRBV and 14 TRBJ segments. TCRdb analysed the multiplex PCR reads with MiXCR anew, one entry per CDR3 protein. The V and J calls and clone size are TCRdb's, not the authors'. The sample shows 350,000 to 450,000 distinct CDR3 sequences, around 11% of them seen only once. These same data were also listed under a study on T cells in Graves' hyperthyroidism and ophthalmopathy.

This clonotype was obtained from a woman between 18 and 29 years old with Graves disease. Material: peripheral blood mononuclear cells (PBMCs), obtained at new diagnosis, from a patient treated with antithyroid drugs. The chain uses TRBV4-1 and TRBJ2-2; D possibly corresponds to TRBD1 (6 bases). This CDR3 reads CASRQGVAGVLNTGELFF. DNA of the CDR3: TGCGCCAGCAGGCAAGGGGTGGCAGGGGTGTTAAACACCGGGGAGCTGTTTTTT.